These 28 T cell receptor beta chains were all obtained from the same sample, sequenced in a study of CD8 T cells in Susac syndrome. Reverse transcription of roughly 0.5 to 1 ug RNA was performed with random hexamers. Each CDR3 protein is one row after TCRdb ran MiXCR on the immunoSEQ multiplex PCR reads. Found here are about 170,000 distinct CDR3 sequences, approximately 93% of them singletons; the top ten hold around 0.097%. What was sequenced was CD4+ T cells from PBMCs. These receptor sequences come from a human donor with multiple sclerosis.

CDR3 region: CSGRLAGGRLGKNIQYF. CDR3 DNA sequence: TGCAGTGGCCGACTAGCGGGAGGTCGGTTGGGCAAAAACATTCAGTACTTC. The chain employs TRBV20-1 and TRBJ2-4; 13 bases are a match to TRBD2. The CDR3 length is 17 residues. V trimming: 7 bases; J trimming: 3 bases; junction bases outside the gene matches: 12. Germline V gene lookup returns CDR1 DFQATT and CDR2 SNEGSKA (reference sequence).

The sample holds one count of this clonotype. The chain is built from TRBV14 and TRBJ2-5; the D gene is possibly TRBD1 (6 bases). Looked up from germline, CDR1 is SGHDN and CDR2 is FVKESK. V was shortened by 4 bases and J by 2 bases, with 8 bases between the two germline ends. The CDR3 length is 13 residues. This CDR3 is CASSRQVQETQYF. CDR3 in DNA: TGTGCCAGCAGCCGACAGGTGCAAGAGACCCAGTACTTC. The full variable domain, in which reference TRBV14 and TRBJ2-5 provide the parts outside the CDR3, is EAGVTQFPSHSVIEKGQTVTLRCDPISGHDNLYWYRRVMGKEIKFLLHFVKESKQDESGMPNNRFLAERTGGTYSTLKVQPAELEDSGVYFCASSRQVQETQYFGPGTRLLVL.

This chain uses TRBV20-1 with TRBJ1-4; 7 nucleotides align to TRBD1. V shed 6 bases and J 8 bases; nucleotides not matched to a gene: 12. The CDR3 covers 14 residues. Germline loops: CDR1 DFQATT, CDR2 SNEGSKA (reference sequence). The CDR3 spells CSAQGGGLGEKLFF. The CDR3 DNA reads TGCAGTGCCCAAGGAGGGGGCCTGGGGGAAAAACTGTTTTTT.

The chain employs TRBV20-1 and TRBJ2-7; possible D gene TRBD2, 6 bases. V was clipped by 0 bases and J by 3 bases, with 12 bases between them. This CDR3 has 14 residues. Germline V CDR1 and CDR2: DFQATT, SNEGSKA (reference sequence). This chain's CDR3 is CSARDRRGLYEQYF. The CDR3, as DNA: TGCAGTGCTAGAGATCGGAGGGGTCTCTACGAGCAGTACTTC.

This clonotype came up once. CDR3 in amino acids: CASSYGHGAGEIYEQYF. The CDR3 DNA sequence: TGTGCCAGCAGTTACGGGCATGGGGCGGGTGAAATCTACGAGCAGTACTTC. The chain joins TRBV6-5 to TRBJ2-7; D possibly uses TRBD1 or TRBD2 (5 bases each). The V gene's germline CDR1 is MNHEY and CDR2 SVGAGI. The ends were cut back, 2 bases at V and 3 bases at J, with 20 bases in the middle. The CDR3 is made up of 17 amino acids.

The DNA for the CDR3 is TGCAGTGCTGACGGGGCTCAAGAGACCCAGTACTTC. This translates into CSADGAQETQYF. The chain joins TRBV20-1 to TRBJ2-5, with D perhaps being TRBD1 or TRBD2 (5 bases each). Germline CDR1 reads DFQATT; CDR2 reads SNEGSKA (reference sequence). The CDR3 length is 12 residues. The V end lost 5 bases, the J end lost 2 bases, and 9 bases lay between the germline ends.

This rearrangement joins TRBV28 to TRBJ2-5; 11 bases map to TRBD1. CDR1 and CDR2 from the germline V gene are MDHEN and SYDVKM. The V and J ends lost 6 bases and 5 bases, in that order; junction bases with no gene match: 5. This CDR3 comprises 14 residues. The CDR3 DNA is TGTGCCAGCAGGGGACAGGGGGGCCGGGAGACCCAGTACTTC. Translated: CASRGQGGRETQYF.

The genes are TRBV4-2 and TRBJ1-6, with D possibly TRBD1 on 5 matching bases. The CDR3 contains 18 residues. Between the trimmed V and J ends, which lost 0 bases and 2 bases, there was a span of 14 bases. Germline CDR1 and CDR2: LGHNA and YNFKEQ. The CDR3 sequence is CASSQEPQGGAYNSPLHF. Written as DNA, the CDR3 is TGTGCCAGCAGCCAAGAGCCCCAGGGAGGCGCCTATAATTCACCCCTCCACTTT.

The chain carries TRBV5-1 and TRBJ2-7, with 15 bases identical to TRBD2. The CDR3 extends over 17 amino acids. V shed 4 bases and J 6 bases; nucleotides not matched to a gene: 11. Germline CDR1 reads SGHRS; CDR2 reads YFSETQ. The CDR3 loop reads CASSPGGLAGGGLEQYF. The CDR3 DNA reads TGCGCCAGCAGCCCAGGGGGACTAGCGGGAGGAGGACTCGAGCAGTACTTC.

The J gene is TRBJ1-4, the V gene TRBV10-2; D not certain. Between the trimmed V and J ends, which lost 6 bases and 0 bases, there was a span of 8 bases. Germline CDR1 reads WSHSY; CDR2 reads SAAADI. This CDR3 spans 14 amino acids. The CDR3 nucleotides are TGCGCCAGCAGCCCCAGACCAACTAATGAAAAACTGTTTTTT. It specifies CASSPRPTNEKLFF.

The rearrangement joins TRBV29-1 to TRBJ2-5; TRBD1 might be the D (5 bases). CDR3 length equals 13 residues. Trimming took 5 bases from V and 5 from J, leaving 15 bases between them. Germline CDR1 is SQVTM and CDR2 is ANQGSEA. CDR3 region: CSVRDSGLETQYF. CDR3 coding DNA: TGCAGCGTTCGAGACAGTGGCTTGGAGACCCAGTACTTC.

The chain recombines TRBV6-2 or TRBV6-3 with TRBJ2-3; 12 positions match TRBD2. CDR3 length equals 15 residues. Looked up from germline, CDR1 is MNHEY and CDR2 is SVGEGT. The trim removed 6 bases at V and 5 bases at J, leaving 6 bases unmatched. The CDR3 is CASSRLAGAGDTQYF. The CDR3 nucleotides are TGTGCCAGCAGCAGACTAGCGGGAGCTGGAGATACGCAGTATTTT.

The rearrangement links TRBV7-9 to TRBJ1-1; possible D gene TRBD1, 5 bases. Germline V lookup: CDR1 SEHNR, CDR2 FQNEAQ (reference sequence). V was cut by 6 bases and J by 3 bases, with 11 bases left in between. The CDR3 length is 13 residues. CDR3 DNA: TGTGCCAGCAGGCAGGGTGGGGACACTGAAGCTTTCTTT. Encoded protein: CASRQGGDTEAFF.

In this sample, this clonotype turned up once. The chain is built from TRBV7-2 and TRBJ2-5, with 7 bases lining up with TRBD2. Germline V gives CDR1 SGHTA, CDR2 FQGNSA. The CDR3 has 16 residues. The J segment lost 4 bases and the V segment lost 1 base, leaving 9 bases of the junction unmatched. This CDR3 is CASSLVTGGGRETQYF. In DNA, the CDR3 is TGTGCCAGCAGCTTAGTGACTGGCGGGGGTCGAGAGACCCAGTACTTC.

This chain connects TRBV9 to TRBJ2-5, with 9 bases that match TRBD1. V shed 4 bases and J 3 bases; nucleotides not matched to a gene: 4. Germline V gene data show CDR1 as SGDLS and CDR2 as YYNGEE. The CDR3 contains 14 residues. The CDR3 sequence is CASSSRQGEETQYF. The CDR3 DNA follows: TGTGCCAGCAGCTCCCGACAGGGGGAAGAGACCCAGTACTTC.

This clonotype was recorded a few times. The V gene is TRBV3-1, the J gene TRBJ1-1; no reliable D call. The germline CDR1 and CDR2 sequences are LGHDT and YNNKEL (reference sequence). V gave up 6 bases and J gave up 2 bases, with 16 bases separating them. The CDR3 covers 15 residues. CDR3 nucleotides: TGTGCCAGCAGTCTTGGACTGGGATCAAACACTGAAGCTTTCTTT. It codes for CASSLGLGSNTEAFF.

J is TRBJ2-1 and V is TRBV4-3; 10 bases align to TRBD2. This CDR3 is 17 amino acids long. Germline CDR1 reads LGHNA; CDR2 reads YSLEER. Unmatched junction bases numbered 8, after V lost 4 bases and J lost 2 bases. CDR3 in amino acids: CASSPWTSGSAYNEQFF. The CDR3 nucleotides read TGCGCCAGCAGCCCCTGGACTAGCGGTTCAGCCTACAATGAGCAGTTCTTC.

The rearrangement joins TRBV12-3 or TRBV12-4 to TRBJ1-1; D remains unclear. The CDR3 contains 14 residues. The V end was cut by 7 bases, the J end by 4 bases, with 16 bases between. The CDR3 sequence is CASTPNRGVTEAFF. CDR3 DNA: TGTGCCAGCACCCCAAATCGAGGTGTCACTGAAGCTTTCTTT.

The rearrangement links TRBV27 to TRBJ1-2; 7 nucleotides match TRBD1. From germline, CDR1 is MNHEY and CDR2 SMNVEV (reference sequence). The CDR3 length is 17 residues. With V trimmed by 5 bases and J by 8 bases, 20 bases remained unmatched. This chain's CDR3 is CASSGSTGALELGGYTF. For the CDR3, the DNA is TGTGCCAGCAGTGGATCAACAGGGGCCCTGGAGTTAGGGGGCTACACCTTC.

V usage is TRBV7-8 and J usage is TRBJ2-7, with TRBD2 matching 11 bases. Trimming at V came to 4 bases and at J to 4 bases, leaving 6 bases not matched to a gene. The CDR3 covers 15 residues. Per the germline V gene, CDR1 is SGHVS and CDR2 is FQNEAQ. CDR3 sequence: CASSSGTSGWYEQYF. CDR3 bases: TGTGCCAGCAGCTCGGGGACTAGCGGTTGGTACGAGCAGTACTTC.

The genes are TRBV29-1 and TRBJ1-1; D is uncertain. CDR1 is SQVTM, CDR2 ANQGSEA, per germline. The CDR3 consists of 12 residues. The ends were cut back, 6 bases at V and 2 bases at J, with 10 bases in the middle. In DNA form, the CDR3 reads TGCAGCGTCTTGACACAAAACACTGAAGCTTTCTTT. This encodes CSVLTQNTEAFF.

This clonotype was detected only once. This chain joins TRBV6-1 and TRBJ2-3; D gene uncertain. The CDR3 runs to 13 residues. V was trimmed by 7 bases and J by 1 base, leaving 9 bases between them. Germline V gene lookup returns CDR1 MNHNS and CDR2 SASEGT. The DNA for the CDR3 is TGTGCCAGCAACCACGGAGGCACAGATACGCAGTATTTT. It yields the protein CASNHGGTDTQYF.

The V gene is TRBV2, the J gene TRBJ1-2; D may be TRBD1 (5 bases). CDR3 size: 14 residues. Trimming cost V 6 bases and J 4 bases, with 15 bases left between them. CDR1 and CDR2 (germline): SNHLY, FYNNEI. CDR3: CASRDSGGGYGYTF. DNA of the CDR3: TGTGCCAGCAGGGATTCCGGGGGAGGCTATGGCTACACCTTC.

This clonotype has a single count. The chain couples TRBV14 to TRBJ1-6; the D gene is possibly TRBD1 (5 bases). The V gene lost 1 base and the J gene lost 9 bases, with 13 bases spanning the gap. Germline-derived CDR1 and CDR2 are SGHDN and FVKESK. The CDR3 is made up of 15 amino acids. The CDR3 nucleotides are TGTGCCAGCAGCCAAGTAGGAGGGGAAATTTCACCCCTCCACTTT. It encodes CASSQVGGEISPLHF.

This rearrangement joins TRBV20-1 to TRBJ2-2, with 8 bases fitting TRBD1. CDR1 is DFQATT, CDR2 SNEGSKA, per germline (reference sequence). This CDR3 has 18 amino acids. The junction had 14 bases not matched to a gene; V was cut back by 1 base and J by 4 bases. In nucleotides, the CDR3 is TGCAGTGCTAGAGTGTCCTCAGGGGGCCTACGGACCACCGGGGAGCTGTTTTTT. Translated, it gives CSARVSSGGLRTTGELFF.

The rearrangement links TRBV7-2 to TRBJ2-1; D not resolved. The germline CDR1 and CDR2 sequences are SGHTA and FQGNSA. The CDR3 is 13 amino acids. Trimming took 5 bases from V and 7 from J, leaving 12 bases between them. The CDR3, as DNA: TGTGCCAGCAGCCCCACAGAAGGGAATGAGCAGTTCTTC. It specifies CASSPTEGNEQFF. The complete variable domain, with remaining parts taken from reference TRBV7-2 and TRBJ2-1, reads GAGVSQSPSNKVTEKGKDVELRCDPISGHTALYWYRQSLGQGLEFLIYFQGNSAPDKSGLPSDRFSAERTGGSVSTLTIQRTQQEDSAVYLCASSPTEGNEQFFGPGTRLTVL.

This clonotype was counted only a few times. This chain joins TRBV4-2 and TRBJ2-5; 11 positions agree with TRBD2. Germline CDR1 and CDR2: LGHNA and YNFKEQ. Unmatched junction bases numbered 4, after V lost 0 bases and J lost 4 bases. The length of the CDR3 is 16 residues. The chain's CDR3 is CASSQESSGRGETQYF. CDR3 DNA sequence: TGTGCCAGCAGCCAAGAGAGTAGCGGGAGGGGAGAGACCCAGTACTTC.

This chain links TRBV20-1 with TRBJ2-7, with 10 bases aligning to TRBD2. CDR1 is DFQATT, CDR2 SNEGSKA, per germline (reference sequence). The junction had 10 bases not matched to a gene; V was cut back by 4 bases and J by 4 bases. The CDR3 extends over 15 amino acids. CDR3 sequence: CSATPRTSGLYEQYF. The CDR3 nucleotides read TGCAGTGCTACCCCCCGGACTAGCGGCCTGTACGAGCAGTACTTC.